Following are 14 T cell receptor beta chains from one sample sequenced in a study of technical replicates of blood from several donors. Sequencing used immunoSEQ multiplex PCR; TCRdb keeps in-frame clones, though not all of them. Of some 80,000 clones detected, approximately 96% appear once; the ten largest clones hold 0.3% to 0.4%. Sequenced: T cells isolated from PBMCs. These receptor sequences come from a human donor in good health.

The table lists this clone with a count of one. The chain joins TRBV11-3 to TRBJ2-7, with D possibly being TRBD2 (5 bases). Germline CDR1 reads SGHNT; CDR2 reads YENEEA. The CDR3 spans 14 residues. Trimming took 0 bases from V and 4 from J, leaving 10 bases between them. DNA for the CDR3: TGTGCCAGCAGCTTAGACGGCGGGCCTTACGAGCAGTACTTC. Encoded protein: CASSLDGGPYEQYF.

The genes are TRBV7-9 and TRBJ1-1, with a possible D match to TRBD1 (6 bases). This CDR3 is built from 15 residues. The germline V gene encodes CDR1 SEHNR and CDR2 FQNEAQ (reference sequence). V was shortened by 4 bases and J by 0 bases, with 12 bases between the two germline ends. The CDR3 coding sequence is TGTGCCAGCAGCTCAATGACAGGCCTGAACACTGAAGCTTTCTTT. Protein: CASSSMTGLNTEAFF.

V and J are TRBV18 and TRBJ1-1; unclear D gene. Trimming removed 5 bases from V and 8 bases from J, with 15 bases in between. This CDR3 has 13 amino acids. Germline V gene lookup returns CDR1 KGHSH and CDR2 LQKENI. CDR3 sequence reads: CASSATVSVEAFF. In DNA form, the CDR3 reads TGTGCCAGCTCAGCCACGGTGTCCGTCGAAGCTTTCTTT.

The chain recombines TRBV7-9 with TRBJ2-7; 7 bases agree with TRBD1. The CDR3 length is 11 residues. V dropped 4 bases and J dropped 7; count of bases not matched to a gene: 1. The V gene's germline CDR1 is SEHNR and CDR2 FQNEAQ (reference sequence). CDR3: CASSSTGEQYF. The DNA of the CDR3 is TGTGCCAGCAGCTCGACAGGGGAGCAGTACTTC.

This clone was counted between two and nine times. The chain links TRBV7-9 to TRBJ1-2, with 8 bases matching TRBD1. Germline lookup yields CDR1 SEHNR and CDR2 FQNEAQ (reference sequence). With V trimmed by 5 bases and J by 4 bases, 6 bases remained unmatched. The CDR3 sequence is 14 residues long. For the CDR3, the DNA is TGTGCCAGCAGCCCCGCGGGACAGGTCTATGGCTACACCTTC. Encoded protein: CASSPAGQVYGYTF.

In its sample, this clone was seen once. CDR3 region: CASSLGAGTSGNTIYF. The DNA of the CDR3 is TGTGCCAGCAGTTTAGGGGCAGGAACCTCTGGAAACACCATATATTTT. The gene calls are TRBV27 and TRBJ1-3; a possible D gene is TRBD1 (5 bases). Germline CDR1 reads MNHEY; CDR2 reads SMNVEV (reference sequence). This CDR3 spans 16 amino acids. V was clipped by 2 bases and J by 0 bases, with 11 bases between them.

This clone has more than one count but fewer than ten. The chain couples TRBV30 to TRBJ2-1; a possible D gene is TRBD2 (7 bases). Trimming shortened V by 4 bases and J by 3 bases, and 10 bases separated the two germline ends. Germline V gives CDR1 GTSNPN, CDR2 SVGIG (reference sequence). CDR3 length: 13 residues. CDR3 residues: CAWKGGGYNEQFF. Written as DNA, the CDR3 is TGTGCCTGGAAAGGGGGGGGCTACAATGAGCAGTTCTTC.

CDR3: CASSLAGASYYNEQFF. CDR3 nucleotides: TGTGCCAGCAGCTTAGCCGGAGCTTCATACTACAATGAGCAGTTCTTC. The V gene is TRBV11-1, the J gene TRBJ2-1; D remains ambiguous. Per germline, CDR1 SGHAT and CDR2 FQDESV (reference sequence). V was clipped by 0 bases and J by 3 bases, with 12 bases between them. This CDR3 has 16 residues.

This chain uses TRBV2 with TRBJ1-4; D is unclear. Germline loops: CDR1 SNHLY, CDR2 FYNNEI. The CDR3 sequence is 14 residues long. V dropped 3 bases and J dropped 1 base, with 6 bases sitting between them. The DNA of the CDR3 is TGTGCCAGCAGTGACCGTTTAACTAATGAAAAACTGTTTTTT. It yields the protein CASSDRLTNEKLFF.

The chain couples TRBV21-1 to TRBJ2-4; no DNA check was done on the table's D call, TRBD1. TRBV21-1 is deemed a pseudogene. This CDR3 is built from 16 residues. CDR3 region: CASSVFRALTKNIQYF. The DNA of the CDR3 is TGTGCCAGCAGCGTCTTCAGGGCCCTAACCAAAAACATTCAGTACTTC.

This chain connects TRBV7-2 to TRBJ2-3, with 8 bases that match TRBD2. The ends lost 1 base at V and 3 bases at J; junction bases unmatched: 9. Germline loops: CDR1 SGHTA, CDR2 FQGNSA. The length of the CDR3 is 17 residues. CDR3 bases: TGTGCCAGCAGCTTAGATGGCGAGCGGGAGATTACAGATACGCAGTATTTT. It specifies CASSLDGEREITDTQYF.

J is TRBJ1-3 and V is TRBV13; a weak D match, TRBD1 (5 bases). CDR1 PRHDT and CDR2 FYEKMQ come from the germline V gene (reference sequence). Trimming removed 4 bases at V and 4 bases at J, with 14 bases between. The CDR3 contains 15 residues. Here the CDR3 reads CASSSGKLRGNTIYF. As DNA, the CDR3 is TGTGCCAGCAGCTCAGGGAAATTGAGGGGAAACACCATATATTTT.

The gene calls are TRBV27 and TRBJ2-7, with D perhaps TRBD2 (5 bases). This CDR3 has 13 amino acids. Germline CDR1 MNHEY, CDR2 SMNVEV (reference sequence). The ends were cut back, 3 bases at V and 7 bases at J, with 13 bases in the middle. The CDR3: CASSFTRTREQYF. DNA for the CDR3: TGTGCCAGCAGTTTTACTAGGACTCGAGAGCAGTACTTC.

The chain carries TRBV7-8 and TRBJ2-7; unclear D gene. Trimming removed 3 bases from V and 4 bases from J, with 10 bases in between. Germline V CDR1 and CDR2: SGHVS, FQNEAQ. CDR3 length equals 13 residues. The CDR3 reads CASSFRGRYEQYF. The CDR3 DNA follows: TGTGCCAGCAGCTTTAGAGGAAGGTACGAGCAGTACTTC.